These 15 T cell receptor beta chains were all obtained from the same sample, sequenced in a study of blood T cells in healthy people across ages. Using a J-beta primer mix together with a sample-barcoded 5' primer, a second PCR was run for about 7 to 12 cycles. TCRdb analysed the 5' RACE reads with MiXCR anew, one entry per CDR3 protein. Of some 890,000 distinct CDR3 sequences in the sample, almost 30% were seen once. Separately, the same data were catalogued under a study of T cells of mothers and their children.

The specimen was blood. Receptors were obtained from a woman aged 40 to 55 in good health.

J is TRBJ2-3 and V is TRBV12-3 or TRBV12-4; possibly TRBD1 for D (6 bases). Between the trimmed V and J ends, which lost 5 bases and 3 bases, there was a span of 15 bases. This CDR3 has 15 amino acids. CDR3 sequence (DNA): TGTGCCAGCAGTACTGACCCGACAGGAACAGATACGCAGTATTTT. Its protein product is CASSTDPTGTDTQYF.

This clonotype was observed a handful of times. The chain links TRBV14 to TRBJ2-5; D is undetermined. The V gene lost 5 bases and the J gene lost 5 bases, with 21 bases spanning the gap. CDR3 length: 16 residues. Looked up from germline, CDR1 is SGHDN and CDR2 is FVKESK. CDR3 sequence (DNA): TGTGCCAGCAGCGCCCGGCAAAAAGCTTATGGGGAGACCCAGTACTTC. This translates into CASSARQKAYGETQYF.

The table lists this clonotype with a few counts. V usage is TRBV12-3 or TRBV12-4 and J usage is TRBJ1-6, with TRBD1 as a possible D gene (5 bases). V lost 0 bases and J lost 10, with 16 bases in between. This CDR3 comprises 16 residues. Written as DNA, the CDR3 is TGTGCCAGCAGTTTAGCCCGACGCGACAAGGGGTCACCCCTCCACTTT. Its protein is CASSLARRDKGSPLHF.

This clonotype was seen at least ten times. A clone one base away is much larger, so this may be a read error. The rearrangement uses TRBV29-1 and TRBJ2-6, with D possibly being TRBD2 (5 bases). The V end lost 2 bases, the J end lost 3 bases, and 14 bases lay between the germline ends. Germline loops: CDR1 SQVTM, CDR2 ANQGSEA. CDR3 length: 16 amino acids. CDR3 sequence: CSVEKDLDFGANVLTF. CDR3 coding DNA: TGCAGCGTTGAAAAGGACTTAGACTTTGGGGCCAACGTCCTGACTTTC.

The rearrangement uses TRBV6-2 or TRBV6-3 and TRBJ2-3, with TRBD2 matching 10 bases. The CDR3 has 16 amino acids. Germline values: CDR1 MNHEY, CDR2 SVGEGT. With V trimmed by 5 bases and J by 4 bases, 9 bases remained unmatched. The CDR3 loop is CASSTRTSGAPDTQYF. In DNA, the CDR3 is TGTGCCAGCAGTACCCGAACTAGCGGGGCCCCAGATACGCAGTATTTT.

The chain employs TRBV5-1 and TRBJ2-3, with D possibly called TRBD1 or TRBD2 (6 bases each). V gave up 4 bases and J gave up 2 bases, with 14 bases separating them. Germline V CDR1 and CDR2: SGHRS, YFSETQ. This CDR3 region has 15 residues. The CDR3 DNA reads TGCGCCAGCAGCGGGACCTGGGGGGCCACAGATACGCAGTATTTT. It is translated as CASSGTWGATDTQYF. The whole variable domain, filled in from reference TRBV5-1 and TRBJ2-3, reads KAGVTQTPRYLIKTRGQQVTLSCSPISGHRSVSWYQQTPGQGLQFLFEYFSETQRNKGNFPGRFSGRQFSNSRSEMNVSTLELGDSALYLCASSGTWGATDTQYFGPGTRLTVL.

This clonotype showed up just a few times. This rearrangement joins TRBV5-1 to TRBJ2-5; D possibly corresponds to TRBD2 (5 bases). This CDR3 contains 15 residues. The germline V gene has CDR1 SGHRS and CDR2 YFSETQ. Trimming pared 4 bases from V and 4 bases from J, leaving 17 bases between. The CDR3 nucleotides read TGCGCCAGCAGCCCAACGCGAGGGCGTGGAGAGACCCAGTACTTC. As protein: CASSPTRGRGETQYF.

The chain recombines TRBV19 with TRBJ2-7; 9 bases match TRBD1. Germline V CDR1 and CDR2: LNHDA, SQIVND (reference sequence). V shed 7 bases, J shed 4 bases, and the junction held 11 bases outside the gene matches. The CDR3 extends over 15 amino acids. The CDR3: CASNAPGQGDYEQYF. For the CDR3, the DNA is TGTGCCAGTAATGCTCCGGGACAGGGTGATTACGAGCAGTACTTC.

This clonotype was seen more than once but under ten times. Being one base from a much bigger clone, this may be a read error. The chain uses TRBV5-1 and TRBJ2-7; the D gene could be TRBD1 or TRBD2 (5 bases each). The CDR3 extends over 16 amino acids. In germline, CDR1 is SGHRS, CDR2 YFSETQ. This chain's CDR3 is CANSLRGPRGGYEQYF. Written as DNA, the CDR3 is TGCGCCAACAGCTTAAGGGGTCCAAGAGGAGGCTACGAGCAGTACTTC.

Comment on this clonotype: A much larger clone is a single base away; this may be a read error. The J gene is TRBJ1-6, the V gene TRBV5-1; D call uncertain. The CDR3 spans 16 residues. Germline CDR1 SGHRS, CDR2 YFSETQ. Trimming left V 4 bases short and J 3 bases short, with 14 bases between. The CDR3 DNA reads as TGCGCCAGCAGCAAAATCTGGACGGACTATAATTCACCCCTCCACTTT. The encoded protein is CASSKIWTDYNSPLHF.

This clonotype turned up a few times. The chain links TRBV4-3 to TRBJ2-4; perhaps TRBD2 as D (5 bases). V was shortened by 0 bases and J by 13 bases, with 22 bases between the two germline ends. Germline V lookup: CDR1 LGHNA, CDR2 YSLEER. The CDR3 runs 16 residues. The CDR3 is CASSQDEGITYNEQYF. CDR3 in DNA: TGCGCCAGCAGCCAAGATGAGGGCATAACCTACAATGAGCAGTACTTC.

This clonotype has just a few counts. V usage is TRBV6-7 and J usage is TRBJ1-5; 8 bases align to TRBD1. TRBV6-7 is recorded as an ORF, its role being uncertain. The CDR3 contains 17 residues. V was clipped by 0 bases and J by 3 bases; unmatched bases: 7. The CDR3 region is CASSYSPTGGLNQPQHF. The DNA of the CDR3 is TGTGCCAGCAGTTACTCGCCAACAGGGGGTCTCAATCAGCCCCAGCATTTT.

The chain combines TRBV5-1 with TRBJ2-3; the D call may be TRBD1 or TRBD2 (6 bases each). The CDR3 sequence is 14 residues long. With 3 bases removed from V and 4 bases from J, the gap between germline ends came to 12 bases. Germline V CDR1 and CDR2: SGHRS, YFSETQ. CDR3 DNA: TGCGCCAGCAGCTACTACAGGGAGGCAGATACGCAGTATTTT. It yields the protein CASSYYREADTQYF.

This clonotype has at least ten counts. The V gene is TRBV9, the J gene TRBJ2-1; possibly TRBD2 for D (5 bases). CDR3 length: 14 residues. CDR1 and CDR2 (germline): SGDLS, YYNGEE. Trimming took off 0 bases at V and 7 bases at J, with 11 bases between the two ends. The CDR3 DNA reads as TGTGCCAGCAGCGTAGATCGGGGAAGGAATGAGCAGTTCTTC. The encoded protein is CASSVDRGRNEQFF.

As concerns this clonotype: Just one base apart from a much larger clone, this may be a read error. The chain combines TRBV29-1 with TRBJ2-7, with D possibly TRBD2 on 5 matching bases. Between the trimmed V and J ends, which lost 4 bases and 0 bases, there was a span of 7 bases. Per germline, CDR1 SQVTM and CDR2 ANQGSEA. This CDR3 contains 12 residues. DNA of the CDR3: TGCAGCGTTGTGAGGGACTCCTACGAGCAGTACTTC. This translates into CSVVRDSYEQYF.